This TCR beta chain was sequenced during a study of beta chain features in type 1 diabetes. This clone was recorded a few times. Sequenced material consisted of expressed TCRB transcripts (all of the isolated RNA was reverse transcribed). Assay used: immunoSEQ multiplex PCR; TCRdb lists only in-frame clones, some missing. This table has about half a million clones, approximately 10% appearing once. Trimming cost V 4 bases and J 7 bases, with 12 bases left between them. In germline, CDR1 is LGHNA, CDR2 YNFKEQ. CDR3 size: 13 residues. V usage is TRBV4-2 and J usage is TRBJ2-3, with D hard to call. Sample: naive CD4+ T cells from blood. The TCR comes from a woman aged 18-35 years in good health. The CDR3 loop is CASSPPTGNTQYF. DNA of the CDR3: TGTGCCAGCAGCCCTCCTACGGGCAATACGCAGTATTTT.